These 18 T cell receptor beta chains came from one sample sequenced in a study of cytomegalovirus exposure and HLA in healthy donors. PCR employed 60 Vbeta and 13 Jbeta primers. Method: immunoSEQ multiplex PCR; TCRdb's copy keeps in-frame clones and lacks some. This table has about 180,000 clones, more than 65% appearing once. Sequencing was done on a sample of PBMCs. The receptors originated from a girl aged 2 to 9 in good health and CMV-seropositive.

The J gene is TRBJ2-1, the V gene TRBV15; the match to TRBD1 covers 9 bases. Germline V lookup: CDR1 LNHNV, CDR2 YYDKDF (reference sequence). CDR3 length: 13 amino acids. Losses at the gene ends were 8 bases for V and 2 bases for J; bases not matched to a gene: 1. The CDR3 DNA is TGTGCCACCGGGACAGGGACCTACAATGAGCAGTTCTTC. It translates to CATGTGTYNEQFF.

This chain joins TRBV27 and TRBJ2-7; 11 nucleotides match TRBD1. The junction had 6 bases not matched to a gene; V was cut back by 4 bases and J by 4 bases. Per germline, CDR1 MNHEY and CDR2 SMNVEV (reference sequence). There are 15 residues in the CDR3. The CDR3 DNA follows: TGTGCCAGCAGTTCACGGGACAGGGGGAGGTACGAGCAGTACTTC. It translates to CASSSRDRGRYEQYF.

The chain uses TRBV7-9 and TRBJ2-6; 7 bases map to TRBD1. The CDR3 is 18 amino acids. The ends lost 3 bases at V and 0 bases at J; junction bases unmatched: 8. Germline CDR1 SEHNR, CDR2 FQNEAQ (reference sequence). DNA of the CDR3: TGTGCCAGCAGCTTCGGGGACAGCTCCAGCTCTGGGGCCAACGTCCTGACTTTC. This sequence encodes CASSFGDSSSSGANVLTF.

This chain joins TRBV7-8 and TRBJ2-5; D may be TRBD2 (5 bases). Germline CDR1 and CDR2: SGHVS and FQNEAQ. V was cut by 1 base and J by 0 bases, with 6 bases left in between. The CDR3 contains 14 residues. The DNA for the CDR3 is TGTGCCAGCAGCTTAGTGAGGGACCAAGAGACCCAGTACTTC. Its translation is CASSLVRDQETQYF.

The rearrangement uses TRBV2 and TRBJ1-5; 10 positions agree with TRBD1. This CDR3 contains 13 residues. The germline V gene encodes CDR1 SNHLY and CDR2 FYNNEI. The V segment lost 3 bases and the J segment 15 bases; nucleotides outside the gene matches: 8. The CDR3 DNA is TGTGCCAGCAGTGACGGACAGGGGGGGGCTCGGCATTTT. This sequence encodes CASSDGQGGARHF.

V is TRBV4-1 and J is TRBJ1-5; TRBD1 agrees at 7 bases. The germline gives CDR1 MGHRA, CDR2 YSYEKL. The CDR3 has 13 residues. With 3 bases clipped from V and 7 bases from J, the junction kept 3 bases outside the gene matches. In DNA, the CDR3 is TGCGCCAGCAGCCAGGACAGGACCCAGCCCCAGCATTTT. It is translated as CASSQDRTQPQHF.

This clone has a single count. J is TRBJ1-1 and V is TRBV28; D perhaps matches TRBD1 (5 bases). V was shortened by 5 bases and J by 2 bases, with 12 bases between the two germline ends. Germline V lookup: CDR1 MDHEN, CDR2 SYDVKM. CDR3 length equals 14 residues. The CDR3 nucleotides read TGTGCCAGCAGTCCTTCGACAGTAAACACTGAAGCTTTCTTT. It yields the protein CASSPSTVNTEAFF.

This clone was observed at least ten times. The chain couples TRBV6-5 to TRBJ2-1; D unclear. V was pared by 6 bases and J by 8 bases, with 14 bases between. The V gene's germline CDR1 is MNHEY and CDR2 SVGAGI. The CDR3 contains 13 residues. The CDR3 region is CASSRWWAHEQFF. The CDR3 nucleotides read TGTGCCAGCAGCCGGTGGTGGGCCCATGAGCAGTTCTTC.

This clone turned up a few times. The chain combines TRBV6-6 with TRBJ1-2, with a possible D match to TRBD1 (5 bases). CDR3 length: 14 amino acids. Trimming cost V 6 bases and J 7 bases, with 18 bases left between them. Germline V gene lookup returns CDR1 MNHNY and CDR2 SVGAGI (reference sequence). CDR3 DNA sequence: TGTGCCAGCAGCCGACAACCAGGGATCGGTGGCTACACCTTC. This sequence encodes CASSRQPGIGGYTF.

The genes are TRBV5-1 and TRBJ2-3, with 15 positions matching TRBD2. V shed 3 bases and J 4 bases; nucleotides not matched to a gene: 9. Germline-derived CDR1 and CDR2 are SGHRS and YFSETQ. The CDR3 length is 18 residues. The CDR3 reads CASSSGGLAGGVADTQYF. CDR3 nucleotide sequence: TGCGCCAGCAGCTCCGGGGGACTAGCGGGGGGTGTCGCAGATACGCAGTATTTT.

The chain has TRBV15 and TRBJ2-5; TRBD1 might be the D (6 bases). Matching the DNA end better, TRBJ2-7 makes the J call doubtful. From germline, CDR1 is LNHNV and CDR2 YYDKDF (reference sequence). The CDR3 contains 16 residues. CDR3 bases: TGTGCCACCAGCAGAGATTCGGGGACACAATCCTACGAGCAGTACTTC. Translated: CATSRDSGTQSYEQYF.

This chain links TRBV6-5 with TRBJ2-2, with TRBD2 matching 9 bases. Germline assignment: CDR1 MNHEY and CDR2 SVGAGI. The CDR3 loop spans 16 amino acids. V shed 0 bases and J 7 bases; nucleotides not matched to a gene: 6. The CDR3 here is CASSYSSGREVGELFF. CDR3 DNA: TGTGCCAGCAGTTACTCTAGCGGGAGAGAGGTCGGGGAGCTGTTTTTT.

The rearrangement links TRBV30 to TRBJ1-2; D might be TRBD1 (5 bases). V was trimmed by 5 bases and J by 2 bases, leaving 15 bases between them. In germline, CDR1 is GTSNPN, CDR2 SVGIG (reference sequence). The CDR3 spans 14 residues. The CDR3 here is CAWVTPGGNYGYTF. CDR3 coding DNA: TGTGCCTGGGTGACACCGGGGGGAAACTATGGCTACACCTTC.

The chain links TRBV6-4 to TRBJ2-1, with 11 nucleotides matching TRBD2. CDR3 length: 15 residues. With V trimmed by 6 bases and J by 8 bases, 9 bases remained unmatched. Germline loops: CDR1 MRHNA, CDR2 SNTAGT. The CDR3 loop reads CASSVTSGSIDEQFF. The CDR3 region has the DNA TGTGCCAGCAGCGTAACTAGCGGGAGCATTGATGAGCAGTTCTTC.

This rearrangement joins TRBV30 to TRBJ1-1; D gene unclear. Germline CDR1 GTSNPN, CDR2 SVGIG (reference sequence). V dropped 2 bases and J dropped 7 bases, with 14 bases sitting between them. The CDR3 runs to 13 residues. The CDR3: CAWSFGVGSEAFF. The CDR3 nucleotides are TGTGCCTGGAGTTTCGGGGTAGGCAGTGAAGCTTTCTTT.

The rearrangement uses TRBV9 and TRBJ2-7, with D perhaps matching TRBD2 (5 bases). The CDR3 length is 13 residues. Germline V lookup: CDR1 SGDLS, CDR2 YYNGEE. V was clipped by 3 bases and J by 0 bases, with 7 bases between them. CDR3 in DNA: TGTGCCAGCAGCGGGGAGAGCTCCTACGAGCAGTACTTC. Translation gives CASSGESSYEQYF.

This chain links TRBV7-9 with TRBJ1-4, with no clear D. Germline-derived CDR1 and CDR2 are SEHNR and FQNEAQ (reference sequence). The CDR3 has 18 amino acids. The germline V and J ends were trimmed by 1 base and 0 bases, with 15 bases remaining between them. The CDR3 reads CASSLVVGSLATNEKLFF. In DNA, the CDR3 is TGTGCCAGCAGCTTAGTTGTCGGCAGCCTAGCAACTAATGAAAAACTGTTTTTT.

The rearrangement uses TRBV5-1 and TRBJ2-7, with a tentative D call TRBD1 (5 bases). CDR1 is SGHRS, CDR2 YFSETQ, per germline. V was pared by 4 bases and J by 2 bases, with 16 bases between. The length of the CDR3 is 15 residues. CDR3 amino acids: CASSTFLGDTYEQYF. CDR3 sequence (DNA): TGCGCCAGCAGCACCTTCTTAGGGGATACCTACGAGCAGTACTTC.